A selection of T cell receptor beta chains follows, all from one sample in a study of CD8+ T cells in alopecia areata. Generated by immunoSEQ multiplex PCR, the TCRdb table keeps only in-frame clones and is missing some. The sample has roughly 150,000 clones, 62% seen once; the top ten hold 36%. Input material: CD8+ T cells sorted from blood. All receptors derive from a human donor in good health. The CDR3 runs from the conserved cysteine through the conserved F or W. A D gene is named only where the DNA matches it firmly. Clone size is given for some rows only: seen once, a few or many times, or a class if the clone is expanded.

TGCGCCAGCAGCTTGGCCGGCGGGATCTTGCATGAGCAGTTCTTC	CASSLAGGILHEQFF	.	TRBV5-1	TRBJ2-1	.
TGCAGCGTACAAACCCGAGGGCAGGGGCCCCCCCGGGAGCCTGGGGCCAACGTCCTGACTTTC	CSVQTRGQGPPREPGANVLTF	.	TRBV29-1	TRBJ2-6	.
TGCGCCAGCAGCCAAGAGGCGGGAGTGGCAGATACGCAGTATTTT	CASSQEAGVADTQYF	TRBD2	TRBV4-1	TRBJ2-3	.
TGTGCCAGCAGCTCGAGCGGGTACTCCTACAATGAGCAGTTCTTC	CASSSSGYSYNEQFF	.	TRBV11-2	TRBJ2-1	.
TGTGCCAGCAGCCAAGCGGGAGATACGCAGTATTTT	CASSQAGDTQYF	.	TRBV9	TRBJ2-3	.
TGTGCCAGCAGTGAAGTTTGGACTAGCGGGAGTCATAGGGAGCAGTACTTC	CASSEVWTSGSHREQYF	TRBD2	TRBV2	TRBJ2-7	.
TGTGCCAGCAGCTTCAGGGCATTTGAGCAGTTCTTC	CASSFRAFEQFF	.	TRBV7-8	TRBJ2-1	.
TGTGCCAGCAGCTTACACGGGAGTGAGACCCAGTACTTC	CASSLHGSETQYF	.	TRBV13	TRBJ2-5	few
TGTGCCTCGTCGAAGGGGGCATGGGGAGAGACCCAGTACTTC	CASSKGAWGETQYF	TRBD1	TRBV27	TRBJ2-5	.
TGTGCCAGCAGTGAAGGGACTAGCGGAGGCACAGATACGCAGTATTTT	CASSEGTSGGTDTQYF	TRBD2	TRBV6-4	TRBJ2-3	few
TGTGCCAGCAGAGGGACGGACGGAGGAGTCTACGAGCAGTACTTC	CASRGTDGGVYEQYF	.	TRBV25-1	TRBJ2-7	.
TGTGCCAGCAGTCTCGGACAGGGCGTGAACACTGAAGCTTTCTTT	CASSLGQGVNTEAFF	TRBD1	TRBV2	TRBJ1-1	.
TGTGCCACCAGCAGAGATGGTAGCGGGAGCCCCTACAATGAGCAGTTCTTC	CATSRDGSGSPYNEQFF	TRBD2	TRBV15	TRBJ2-1	few
TGTGCCAGCACCCACCCGGAGTCAAACACTGAAGCTTTCTTT	CASTHPESNTEAFF	.	TRBV13	TRBJ1-1	.
TGTGCCAGCAGCTTATTCGGGACACGAGCTTTCTTT	CASSLFGTRAFF	.	TRBV7-9	TRBJ1-1	.
TGTGCCATCAGCCTCCGGCGGGTAGCTCGCGAGCAGTACTTC	CAISLRRVAREQYF	.	TRBV10-3	TRBJ2-7	.
TGTGCCAGCAGCAGCGGGGGTAATCAGCCCCAGCATTTT	CASSSGGNQPQHF	.	TRBV5-4	TRBJ1-5	.
TGCGCCAGCAGCTTGGGACAGTTGACTGAAGCTTTCTTT	CASSLGQLTEAFF	.	TRBV5-1	TRBJ1-1	.
TGCAGCTCAAGACTAGCGGGGTCCTACGAGCAGTACTTC	CSSRLAGSYEQYF	TRBD2	TRBV29-1	TRBJ2-7	.
TGTGCCTGGAGTGATGGACTCAGACTACTCTCTGGGGCCAACGTCCTGACTTTC	CAWSDGLRLLSGANVLTF	.	TRBV30	TRBJ2-6	.
TGTGCCAGCAGTTTATTGGGCGGGGAGCTGTTTTTT	CASSLLGGELFF	.	TRBV27	TRBJ2-2	.
TGTGCCAGCAGCTCTTCCTACGAGCAGTACTTC	CASSSSYEQYF	.	TRBV13	TRBJ2-7	few
TGTGCCAGCATGGGGGCAGGGAAGTTTGAAAAACTGTTTTTT	CASMGAGKFEKLFF	.	TRBV7-9	TRBJ1-4	.
TGTGCCTGGAGTGTATGGGGCGGGACCTACGAGCAGTACTTC	CAWSVWGGTYEQYF	.	TRBV30	TRBJ2-7	.
TGTGCCAGCAGCCCTCGGGACAGGGGGAAGTTCTTC	CASSPRDRGKFF	TRBD1	TRBV6-6	TRBJ2-1	.
TGTGCCAGCAGAGAGGGTTGGACTGAAGCTTTCTTT	CASREGWTEAFF	.	TRBV25-1	TRBJ1-1	.
TGCGCCAGCAGCTTGGGACTCACCGGGGAGCTGTTTTTT	CASSLGLTGELFF	.	TRBV5-1	TRBJ2-2	.